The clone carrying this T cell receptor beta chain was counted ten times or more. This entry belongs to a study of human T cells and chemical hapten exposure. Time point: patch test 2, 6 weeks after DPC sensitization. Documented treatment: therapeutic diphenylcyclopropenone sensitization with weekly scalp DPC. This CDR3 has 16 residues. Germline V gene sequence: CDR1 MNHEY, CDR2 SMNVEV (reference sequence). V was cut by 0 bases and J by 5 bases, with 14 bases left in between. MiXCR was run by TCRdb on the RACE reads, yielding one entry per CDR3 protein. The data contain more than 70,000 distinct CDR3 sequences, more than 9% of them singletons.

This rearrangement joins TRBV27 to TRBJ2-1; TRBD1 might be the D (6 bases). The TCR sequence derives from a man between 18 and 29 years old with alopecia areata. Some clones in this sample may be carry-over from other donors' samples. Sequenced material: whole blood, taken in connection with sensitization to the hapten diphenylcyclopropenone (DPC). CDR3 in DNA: TGTGCCAGCAGTTTATCGAGGTTTACAGGGCACAATGAGCAGTTCTTC. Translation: CASSLSRFTGHNEQFF.